This T cell receptor beta chain was captured in a study of regulatory dendritic cells for organ transplantation. Study outcomes and limitations: Among resting subsets, memory CD8+ cells contained the most alloreactive clonotypes.

For this clone: Its antigen is as yet unknown.

Using immunoSEQ multiplex PCR, the repertoire was profiled, and TCRdb retains in-frame clones only, with some absent. The table records about 28,000 clones, under 90% of them present only once. This CDR3 has 15 amino acids. V shed 4 bases and J 8 bases; nucleotides not matched to a gene: 9. From germline, CDR1 is MGHRA and CDR2 YSYEKL. The receptor was isolated from a human donor in good health. The sample was naive CD8+ T cells from blood. The subset here: CD45RA+ naive T cells. The rearrangement links TRBV4-1 to TRBJ2-1; 9 bases fit TRBD2. For the CDR3, the DNA is TGCGCCAGCAGCCTAAAGCGGGGGGTCGGGGATGAGCAGTTCTTC. Protein product: CASSLKRGVGDEQFF.